Below are 7 T cell receptor beta chains sequenced from a single sample in a study of sequential checkpoint blockade in melanoma. This table comes from immunoSEQ multiplex PCR, and its TCRdb copy is limited to in-frame clones, with some not included. The sample consists of fewer than 20,000 clones, roughly 72% of them appearing once. Regarding treatment: randomized to nivolumab then ipilimumab (arm A) or the reverse (arm B). This specimen was CD8+ T cells sorted from blood (inferred from file names), taken from a patient given nivolumab and ipilimumab in sequence. These receptors were collected from a human donor with melanoma.

This clone came up once. The chain couples TRBV11-3 to TRBJ2-5, with 11 bases matching TRBD2. Judging by the DNA end, TRBJ2-7 fits better; the J call may be wrong. The CDR3 has 14 residues. Per germline, CDR1 SGHNT and CDR2 YENEEA. This chain's CDR3 is CASSLVAGGYEQYF. In nucleotides, the CDR3 is TGTGCCAGCAGCTTAGTAGCGGGAGGGTACGAGCAGTACTTC.

The rearrangement joins TRBV7-9 to TRBJ2-7; D call uncertain. CDR3 length: 13 residues. The V gene lost 2 bases and the J gene lost 3 bases, with 8 bases spanning the gap. Germline lookup yields CDR1 SEHNR and CDR2 FQNEAQ (reference sequence). CDR3 bases: TGTGCCAGCAGCTTACCTGCAGACTACGAGCAGTACTTC. This codes for CASSLPADYEQYF.

There are a few counts of this clone. V usage is TRBV28 and J usage is TRBJ1-1, with D uncertain. CDR1 and CDR2 (germline): MDHEN, SYDVKM. The CDR3 runs to 19 residues. V was shortened by 4 bases and J by 1 base, with 25 bases between the two germline ends. The CDR3: CASSSPRPRRTQENTEAFF. CDR3 DNA: TGTGCCAGCAGTTCCCCTCGACCCAGACGCACCCAGGAGAACACTGAAGCTTTCTTT.

The J gene is TRBJ1-3, the V gene TRBV6-1; TRBD1 matches at 10 bases. Germline CDR1 is MNHNS and CDR2 is SASEGT. The ends lost 4 bases at V and 0 bases at J; junction bases unmatched: 6. CDR3 length: 17 amino acids. This chain's CDR3 is CASSVRGQGDSGNTIYF. In DNA form, the CDR3 reads TGTGCCAGCAGTGTTCGAGGACAGGGGGACTCTGGAAACACCATATATTTT.

J is TRBJ1-2 and V is TRBV27, with D perhaps matching TRBD1 (5 bases). Germline CDR1 is MNHEY and CDR2 is SMNVEV (reference sequence). The CDR3 has 16 residues. Trimming removed 5 bases from V and 0 bases from J, with 16 bases in between. The CDR3: CASSPHNRLPNYGYTF. The CDR3 DNA reads as TGTGCCAGCAGTCCCCATAACAGGTTACCTAACTATGGCTACACCTTC.

The chain couples TRBV5-1 to TRBJ2-1; 7 positions agree with TRBD2. The V and J ends lost 4 bases and 4 bases, in that order; junction bases with no gene match: 11. The V gene's germline CDR1 is SGHRS and CDR2 YFSETQ. The CDR3 runs 16 residues. CDR3 region: CASSPLLADPYNEQFF. CDR3 sequence (DNA): TGCGCCAGCAGCCCGCTTCTAGCGGACCCTTACAATGAGCAGTTCTTC.

Only one count was recorded for this clone. This sequence joins TRBV5-8 and TRBJ1-1, with TRBD1 identical over 8 bases. This CDR3 spans 14 amino acids. V dropped 1 base and J dropped 4; count of bases not matched to a gene: 3. Germline loops: CDR1 SGHTS, CDR2 YDEGEE. The CDR3, as DNA: TGTGCCAGCAGCTTGATTACAGGGGGCACTGAAGCTTTCTTT. Translated, it gives CASSLITGGTEAFF.